The T cell receptor beta chain under discussion was sequenced for a study of blood T cell repertoires in COVID-19. Libraries were prepared by immunoSEQ multiplex PCR; TCRdb keeps only in-frame clonotypes and omits some of them. Of roughly 98,000 clones listed, 65% to 90% are singletons. Germline CDR1 is SQVTM and CDR2 is ANQGSEA. V gave up 7 bases and J gave up 7 bases, with 13 bases separating them. The CDR3 length is 11 residues. The clonotype originates from a man aged 65 to 85 with active or convalescent COVID-19. The chain joins TRBV29-1 to TRBJ1-2, with D possibly being TRBD1 (6 bases). The sample taken for sequencing was peripheral blood. The CDR3 region is CSGGTPTGYTF. The DNA for the CDR3 is TGCAGCGGGGGGACACCCACTGGCTACACCTTC.